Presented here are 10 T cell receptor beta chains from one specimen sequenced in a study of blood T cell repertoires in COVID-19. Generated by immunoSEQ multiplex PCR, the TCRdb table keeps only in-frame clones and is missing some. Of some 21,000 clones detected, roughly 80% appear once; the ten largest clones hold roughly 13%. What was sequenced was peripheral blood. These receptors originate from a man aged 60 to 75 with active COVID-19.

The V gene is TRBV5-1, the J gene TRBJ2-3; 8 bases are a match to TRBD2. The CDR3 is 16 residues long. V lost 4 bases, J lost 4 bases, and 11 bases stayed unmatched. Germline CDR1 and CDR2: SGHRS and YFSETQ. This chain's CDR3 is CASSPYAGRGADTQYF. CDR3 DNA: TGCGCCAGCAGCCCTTATGCCGGGAGGGGGGCAGATACGCAGTATTTT.

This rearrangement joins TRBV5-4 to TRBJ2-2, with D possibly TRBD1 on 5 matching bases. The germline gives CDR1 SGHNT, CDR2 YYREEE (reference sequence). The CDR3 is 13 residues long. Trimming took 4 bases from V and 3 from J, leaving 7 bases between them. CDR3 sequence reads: CASSQGYTGELFF. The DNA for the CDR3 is TGTGCCAGCAGCCAGGGCTACACCGGGGAGCTGTTTTTT.

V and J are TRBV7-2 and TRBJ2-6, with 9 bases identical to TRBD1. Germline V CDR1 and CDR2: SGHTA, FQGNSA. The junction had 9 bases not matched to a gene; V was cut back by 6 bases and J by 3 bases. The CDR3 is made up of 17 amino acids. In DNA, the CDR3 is TGTGCCAGCAGAGCCGGGACAGGGTTCATTGGGGCCAACGTCCTGACTTTC. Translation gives CASRAGTGFIGANVLTF.

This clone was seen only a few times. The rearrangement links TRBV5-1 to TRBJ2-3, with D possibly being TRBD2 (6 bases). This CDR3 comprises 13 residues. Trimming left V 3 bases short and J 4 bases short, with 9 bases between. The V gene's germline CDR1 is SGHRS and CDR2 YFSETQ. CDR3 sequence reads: CASSWGESDTQYF. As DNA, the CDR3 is TGCGCCAGCAGCTGGGGGGAATCAGATACGCAGTATTTT.

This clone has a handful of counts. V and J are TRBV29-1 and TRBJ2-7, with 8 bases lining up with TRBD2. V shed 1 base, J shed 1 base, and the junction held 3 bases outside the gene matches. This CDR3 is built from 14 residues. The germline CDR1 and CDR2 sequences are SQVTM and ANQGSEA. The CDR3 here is CSVEGREESYEQYF. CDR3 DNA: TGCAGCGTTGAAGGGCGGGAGGAATCCTACGAGCAGTACTTC.

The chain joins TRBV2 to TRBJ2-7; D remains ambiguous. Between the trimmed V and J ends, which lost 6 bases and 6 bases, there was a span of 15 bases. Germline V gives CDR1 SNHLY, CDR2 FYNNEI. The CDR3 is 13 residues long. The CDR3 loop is CASSIVYSPEQYF. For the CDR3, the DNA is TGTGCCAGCAGCATTGTCTATTCACCCGAGCAGTACTTC.

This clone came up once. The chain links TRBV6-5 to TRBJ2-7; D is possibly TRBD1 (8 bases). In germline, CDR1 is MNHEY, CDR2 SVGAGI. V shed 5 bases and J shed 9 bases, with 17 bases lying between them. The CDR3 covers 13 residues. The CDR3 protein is CASSQGQERGQYF. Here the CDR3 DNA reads TGTGCCAGCAGTCAGGGACAGGAGCGGGGGCAGTACTTC.

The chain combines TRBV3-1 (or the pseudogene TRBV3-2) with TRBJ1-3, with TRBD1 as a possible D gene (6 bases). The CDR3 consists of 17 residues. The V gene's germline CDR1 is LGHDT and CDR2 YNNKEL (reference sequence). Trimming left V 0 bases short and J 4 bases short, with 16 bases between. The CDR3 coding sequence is TGTGCCAGCAGCCAAGATTCCGGCAGGGGTTCGGGAAACACCATATATTTT. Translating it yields CASSQDSGRGSGNTIYF.

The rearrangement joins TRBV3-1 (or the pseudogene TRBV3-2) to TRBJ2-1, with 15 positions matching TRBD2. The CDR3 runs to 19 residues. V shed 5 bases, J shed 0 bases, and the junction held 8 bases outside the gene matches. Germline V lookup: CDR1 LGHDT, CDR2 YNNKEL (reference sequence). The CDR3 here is CASSTRTSGRVRSYNEQFF. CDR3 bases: TGTGCCAGCAGCACTCGGACTAGCGGGAGGGTCCGCTCCTACAATGAGCAGTTCTTC.

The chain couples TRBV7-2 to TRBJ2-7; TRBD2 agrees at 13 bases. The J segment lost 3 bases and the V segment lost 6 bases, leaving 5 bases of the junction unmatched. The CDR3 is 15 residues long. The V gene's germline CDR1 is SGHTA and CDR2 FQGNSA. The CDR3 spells CASREGTSGIYEQYF. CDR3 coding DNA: TGTGCCAGCAGGGAGGGGACTAGCGGGATCTACGAGCAGTACTTC. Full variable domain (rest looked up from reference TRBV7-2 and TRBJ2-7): GAGVSQSPSNKVTEKGKDVELRCDPISGHTALYWYRQSLGQGLEFLIYFQGNSAPDKSGLPSDRFSAERTGGSVSTLTIQRTQQEDSAVYLCASREGTSGIYEQYFGPGTRLTVT.